The 15 T cell receptor beta chains below were found in one sample sequenced in a study of blood T cell repertoires in COVID-19. This table comes from immunoSEQ multiplex PCR, and its TCRdb copy is limited to in-frame clones, with some not included. This table holds around 160,000 clones, roughly 90% found once. Sequenced sample: peripheral blood. The receptors come from a man aged 18 to 35 with acute or convalescent COVID-19.

The chain couples TRBV24-1 to TRBJ2-3; TRBD2 agrees at 12 bases. Germline assignment: CDR1 KGHDR and CDR2 SFDVKD. CDR3 length: 17 amino acids. V was pared by 4 bases and J by 7 bases, with 11 bases of the junction left unmatched. This CDR3 is CATSDHPSGRAGNTQYF. The CDR3 region has the DNA TGTGCCACCAGTGACCACCCTAGCGGGAGGGCCGGGAATACGCAGTATTTT.

This chain links TRBV19 with TRBJ2-2; 10 bases align to TRBD2. From germline, CDR1 is LNHDA and CDR2 SQIVND (reference sequence). J was trimmed by 3 bases and V by 3 bases; bases with no gene match: 10. The CDR3 is 18 amino acids. The CDR3 nucleotides are TGTGCCAGTAGTATGTTGGCTAGCGGGAGAGGTCACACCGGGGAGCTGTTTTTT. Protein: CASSMLASGRGHTGELFF.

The V call is TRBV19, the J call TRBJ1-2; D gene ambiguous. In germline, CDR1 is LNHDA, CDR2 SQIVND (reference sequence). Trimming took 7 bases from V and 4 from J, leaving 16 bases between them. The CDR3 has 14 amino acids. The CDR3: CASTRKEVLYGYTF. In DNA, the CDR3 is TGTGCCAGTACCCGAAAGGAGGTCCTCTATGGCTACACCTTC.

The CDR3 sequence: CASREKHGGGPSNEQFF. The CDR3 DNA reads as TGTGCCAGCAGGGAAAAGCACGGGGGAGGGCCCTCCAATGAGCAGTTCTTC. The J gene is TRBJ2-1, the V gene TRBV2, with 7 bases that match TRBD2. Germline V gives CDR1 SNHLY, CDR2 FYNNEI. The CDR3 spans 17 residues. V lost 6 bases, J lost 6 bases, and 17 bases stayed unmatched.

The J gene is TRBJ2-7, the V gene TRBV7-6; TRBD1 agrees at 10 bases. Germline V gene lookup returns CDR1 SGHVS and CDR2 FNYEAQ. The V segment lost 0 bases and the J segment 0 bases; nucleotides outside the gene matches: 11. The CDR3 extends over 19 amino acids. The CDR3 protein is CASSLASGQGIGSSYEQYF. Here the CDR3 DNA reads TGTGCCAGCAGCTTAGCGTCGGGACAGGGGATAGGAAGCTCCTACGAGCAGTACTTC.

J is TRBJ2-1 and V is TRBV3-1 (or the pseudogene TRBV3-2); D is ambiguous. This CDR3 region has 13 residues. The V end was cut by 2 bases, the J end by 9 bases, with 11 bases between. The germline V gene has CDR1 LGHDT and CDR2 YNNKEL (reference sequence). This chain's CDR3 is CASSQSDGSEQFF. The DNA for the CDR3 is TGTGCCAGCAGCCAAAGCGACGGTAGTGAGCAGTTCTTC.

The rearrangement joins TRBV9 to TRBJ2-2; D might be TRBD2 (5 bases). Germline loops: CDR1 SGDLS, CDR2 YYNGEE. V dropped 4 bases and J dropped 3 bases, with 16 bases sitting between them. This CDR3 comprises 16 residues. CDR3 residues: CASSPMSRGYTGELFF. In DNA, the CDR3 is TGTGCCAGCAGCCCAATGAGCCGAGGGTACACCGGGGAGCTGTTTTTT.

This rearrangement joins TRBV5-5 to TRBJ1-4, with D possibly being TRBD1 (6 bases). Germline loops: CDR1 SGHKS, CDR2 YYEKEE (reference sequence). V lost 4 bases and J lost 5, with 15 bases in between. The CDR3 sequence is 15 residues long. For the CDR3, the DNA is TGTGCCAGCAGCCGAGGACCAGGGGTAAATGAAAAACTGTTTTTT. It encodes CASSRGPGVNEKLFF. The full variable domain, its missing parts supplied by reference TRBV5-5 and TRBJ1-4, is DAGVTQSPTHLIKTRGQQVTLRCSPISGHKSVSWYQQVLGQGPQFIFQYYEKEERGRGNFPDRFSARQFPNYSSELNVNALLLGDSALYLCASSRGPGVNEKLFFGSGTQLSVL.

V usage is TRBV19 and J usage is TRBJ2-4, with TRBD1 matching over 7 bases. CDR3 length: 16 amino acids. The germline V gene encodes CDR1 LNHDA and CDR2 SQIVND (reference sequence). J lost 0 bases, V lost 5 bases, and 7 bases had no gene match. The CDR3 protein is CASSVDRAVAKNIQYF. CDR3 coding DNA: TGTGCCAGTAGTGTCGACAGGGCCGTAGCCAAAAACATTCAGTACTTC.

The chain carries TRBV7-9 and TRBJ2-3; TRBD2 matches 7 bases. The ends lost 4 bases at V and 7 bases at J; junction bases unmatched: 11. Germline V CDR1 and CDR2: SEHNR, FQNEAQ (reference sequence). The CDR3 runs 15 residues. CDR3 region: CASSSVGAGRHTQYF. CDR3 nucleotides: TGTGCCAGCAGCTCGGTGGGAGCGGGGAGACATACGCAGTATTTT. The full variable domain, in which reference TRBV7-9 and TRBJ2-3 provide the parts outside the CDR3, is DTGVSQNPRHKITKRGQNVTFRCDPISEHNRLYWYRQTLGQGPEFLTYFQNEAQLEKSRLLSDRFSAERPKGSFSTLEIQRTEQGDSAMYLCASSSVGAGRHTQYFGPGTRLTVL.

The chain is built from TRBV19 and TRBJ1-6; TRBD1 matches at 8 bases. CDR1 and CDR2 (germline): LNHDA, SQIVND (reference sequence). This CDR3 region has 15 residues. J lost 9 bases, V lost 3 bases, and 7 bases had no gene match. The CDR3 sequence is CASSIGQGPGSPLHF. The CDR3 bases are TGTGCCAGTAGTATCGGACAGGGACCGGGTTCACCCCTCCACTTT.

This CDR3 reads CASSLALAGGEKLFF. The CDR3 coding sequence is TGTGCCAGCAGCTTAGCGTTGGCCGGGGGAGAAAAACTGTTTTTT. This rearrangement joins TRBV7-8 to TRBJ1-4, with D possibly TRBD1 on 5 matching bases. Trimming took off 0 bases at V and 8 bases at J, with 13 bases between the two ends. This CDR3 contains 15 residues. Germline lookup yields CDR1 SGHVS and CDR2 FQNEAQ.

This CDR3 reads CASRRSNTEAFF. CDR3 bases: TGTGCCAGCAGGCGAAGCAACACTGAAGCTTTCTTT. The chain couples TRBV27 to TRBJ1-1; D is undetermined. The CDR3 runs to 12 residues. V lost 6 bases to trimming and J lost 2 bases, with 7 bases between them. Per the germline V gene, CDR1 is MNHEY and CDR2 is SMNVEV (reference sequence).

The chain recombines TRBV12-3 or TRBV12-4 with TRBJ1-5; D not certain. The CDR3 loop spans 13 amino acids. The V end lost 6 bases, the J end lost 1 base, and 7 bases lay between the germline ends. The CDR3 region has the DNA TGTGCCAGCAGGGAGGAGAGCAATCAGCCCCAGCATTTT. The encoded protein is CASREESNQPQHF.

The V call is TRBV27, the J call TRBJ1-2; 9 bases agree with TRBD1. The germline V gene has CDR1 MNHEY and CDR2 SMNVEV (reference sequence). This CDR3 has 15 amino acids. The V gene end was trimmed by 5 bases and the J gene end by 2 bases; junction bases not matched to a gene: 6. Here the CDR3 reads CASSTYRGRNYGYTF. The CDR3 region has the DNA TGTGCCAGCAGTACCTACAGGGGGCGAAACTATGGCTACACCTTC.